This entry is about one T cell receptor beta chain. Its antigen is still unknown. The sample comes from a study of stem cell transplantation in POMP-related autoinflammatory disease. Study overall: Impaired MHC class I-dependent CD8+ differentiation was hypothesized from defective thymoproteasomes. Overall study findings and caveats: A trend toward lower repertoire diversity and greater clonality appeared in every analyzed T-cell subset of PRAID patients. Fewer unique TRB V-J gene pairings were identified in patients with PRAID.

Data came from immunoSEQ multiplex PCR; TCRdb stores just in-frame clones and leaves some out. In the table there are roughly 32,000 clones, 70% to 90% of which are singletons. This CDR3 has 15 residues. V lost 1 base and J 1 base, leaving 11 bases between the germline ends. From germline, CDR1 is SGHDT and CDR2 YYEEEE. PRAID featured immunodeficiency plus autoinflammation. The clonotype originates from a human donor with POMP-related autoinflammation and immune dysregulation (PRAID). The J gene is TRBJ1-1, the V gene TRBV5-6; tentative D call: TRBD1 (5 bases). Sequenced material: CD4+ T cells from PBMCs, taken before stem cell transplantation. The CDR3 protein is CASSLPNTGNTEAFF. CDR3 sequence (DNA): TGTGCCAGCAGCTTGCCTAACACAGGGAACACTGAAGCTTTCTTT.